The 8 T cell receptor beta chains below were found in one sample sequenced in a study of blood T cell repertoires in COVID-19. Clones were sequenced by immunoSEQ multiplex PCR, and TCRdb holds only the in-frame ones, with some missing. Here the sample spans 200,000 to 250,000 clones, around 86% being singletons. Sequenced input: PBMCs or T cells enriched from blood (not recorded which). Source of these receptors: a woman in her fifties or sixties who had recovered from COVID-19.

This chain uses TRBV5-1 with TRBJ1-6; 7 nucleotides line up with TRBD1. CDR1 and CDR2 from the germline V gene are SGHRS and YFSETQ. The CDR3 is 16 residues long. With 2 bases clipped from V and 9 bases from J, the junction kept 11 bases outside the gene matches. The CDR3, as DNA: TGCGCCAGCAGCTTAGGTTTAAGGGGGCCTAGTTCACCCCTCCACTTT. Residues: CASSLGLRGPSSPLHF.

The sample holds a few counts of this clone. The rearrangement uses TRBV4-3 and TRBJ2-7; D unresolved. Germline V gene sequence: CDR1 LGHNA, CDR2 YSLEER. Trimming removed 0 bases at V and 2 bases at J, with 14 bases between. The CDR3 sequence is 16 residues long. The CDR3 DNA reads as TGCGCCAGCAGCCAAGATCGCCTAACCGACACCTACGAGCAGTACTTC. It yields the protein CASSQDRLTDTYEQYF.

This rearrangement joins TRBV30 to TRBJ2-1; 7 nucleotides line up with TRBD2. CDR1 and CDR2 (germline): GTSNPN, SVGIG (reference sequence). CDR3 length: 12 residues. CDR3 residues: CAGGSTYNEQFF. The DNA for the CDR3 is TGTGCTGGCGGGAGTACCTACAATGAGCAGTTCTTC. Based on the CDR3 plus reference TRBV30 and TRBJ2-1, the full variable domain is SQTIHQWPATLVQPVGSPLSLECTVEGTSNPNLYWYRQAAGRGLQLLFYSVGIGQISSEVPQNLSASRPQDRQFILSSKKLLLSDSGFYLCAGGSTYNEQFFGPGTRLTVL.

The CDR3 DNA follows: TGTGCCAGTAGTACGGGGACAGGGGGTCCGACTAATGAAAAACTGTTTTTT. Protein: CASSTGTGGPTNEKLFF. J is TRBJ1-4 and V is TRBV19; 11 bases are a match to TRBD1. The CDR3 runs to 17 residues. CDR1 is LNHDA, CDR2 SQIVND, per germline (reference sequence). V shed 4 bases and J 2 bases; nucleotides not matched to a gene: 6. Complete variable domain (other parts from reference TRBV19 and TRBJ1-4): DGGITQSPKYLFRKEGQNVTLSCEQNLNHDAMYWYRQDPGQGLRLIYYSQIVNDFQKGDIAEGYSVSREKKESFPLTVTSAQKNPTAFYLCASSTGTGGPTNEKLFFGSGTQLSVL.

This clone was counted a single time. The V and J genes are TRBV19 and TRBJ2-7; 7 nucleotides agree with TRBD2. CDR3 length: 15 amino acids. Germline loops: CDR1 LNHDA, CDR2 SQIVND (reference sequence). V trimming: 4 bases; J trimming: 3 bases; junction bases outside the gene matches: 9. The CDR3 nucleotides read TGTGCCAGTAGTACACTGGCGGGGGATCTCTACGAGCAGTACTTC. Translating it yields CASSTLAGDLYEQYF.

J is TRBJ2-7 and V is TRBV13; weak D call: TRBD2 (5 bases). Germline lookup yields CDR1 PRHDT and CDR2 FYEKMQ (reference sequence). V lost 6 bases and J lost 4, with 16 bases in between. This CDR3 is built from 14 residues. CDR3 coding DNA: TGTGCCAGCAGTTCCCCCTCCCCGGGGTACGAGCAGTACTTC. It yields the protein CASSSPSPGYEQYF.

The rearrangement uses TRBV7-2 and TRBJ1-6; maybe TRBD1 (6 bases). This CDR3 region has 17 residues. V was trimmed by 5 bases and J by 6 bases, leaving 20 bases between them. The germline V gene has CDR1 SGHTA and CDR2 FQGNSA. In DNA form, the CDR3 reads TGTGCCAGCAGCCCGGCACCGGTGGGGGCAGTTAATTCACCCCTCCACTTT. Translation: CASSPAPVGAVNSPLHF.

The chain combines TRBV28 with TRBJ2-7; 8 bases agree with TRBD2. J was trimmed by 2 bases and V by 11 bases; bases with no gene match: 8. CDR3 length: 13 residues. Germline-derived CDR1 and CDR2 are MDHEN and SYDVKM. The CDR3 reads CASRTGGTYEQYF. As DNA, the CDR3 is TGTGCCTCGCGAACGGGAGGGACCTACGAGCAGTACTTC. The variable domain in full, completed from reference TRBV28 and TRBJ2-7, reads DVKVTQSSRYLVKRTGEKVFLECVQDMDHENMFWYRQDPGLGLRLIYFSYDVKMKEKGDIPEGYSVSREKKERFSLILESASTNQTSMYLCASRTGGTYEQYFGPGTRLTVT.